This TCR beta chain stems from a study of human T cells and chemical hapten exposure. The time point: patch test 1, 2 weeks after DPC sensitization. Regarding treatment: therapeutic diphenylcyclopropenone sensitization with weekly scalp DPC. TCRdb recomputed calls from the RACE reads with MiXCR, one row per CDR3 protein. The table shows about 57,000 distinct CDR3 sequences, with 9% to 9.5% occurring only once. Germline V gene lookup returns CDR1 KGHSH and CDR2 LQKENI. The CDR3 extends over 15 amino acids. The V gene lost 1 base and the J gene lost 3 bases, with 12 bases spanning the gap. This sequence was found in a woman in her forties with alopecia areata. Some clones in this sample may be carry-over from other donors' samples. The sample consisted of whole blood, taken in connection with sensitization to the hapten diphenylcyclopropenone (DPC). The chain combines TRBV18 with TRBJ1-1; no clear D gene. As DNA, the CDR3 is TGTGCCAGCTCACCACTCGCCAGTAGGGACACTGAAGCTTTCTTT. Protein product: CASSPLASRDTEAFF.